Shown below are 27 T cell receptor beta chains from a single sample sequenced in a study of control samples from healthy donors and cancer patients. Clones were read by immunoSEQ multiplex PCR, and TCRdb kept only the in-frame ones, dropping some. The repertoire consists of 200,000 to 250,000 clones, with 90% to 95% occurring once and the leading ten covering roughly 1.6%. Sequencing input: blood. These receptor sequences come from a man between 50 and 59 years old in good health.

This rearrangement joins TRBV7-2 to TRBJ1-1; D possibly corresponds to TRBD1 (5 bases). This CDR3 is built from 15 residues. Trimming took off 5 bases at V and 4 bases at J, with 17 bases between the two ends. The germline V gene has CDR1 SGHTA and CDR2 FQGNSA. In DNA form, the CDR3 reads TGTGCCAGCAGCCCCGGGACCGCCTGGGGCACTGAAGCTTTCTTT. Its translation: CASSPGTAWGTEAFF.

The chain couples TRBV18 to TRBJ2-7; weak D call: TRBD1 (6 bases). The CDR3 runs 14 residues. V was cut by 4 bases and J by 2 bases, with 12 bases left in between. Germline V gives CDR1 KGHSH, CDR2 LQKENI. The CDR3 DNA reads TGTGCCAGCTCACTACCACAGGGCCCCTACGAGCAGTACGTC. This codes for CASSLPQGPYEQYV.

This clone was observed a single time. In nucleotides, the CDR3 is TGCGCCAGCAGCGAACAGGGAAATCAGCCCCAGCATTTT. Protein product: CASSEQGNQPQHF. The chain links TRBV5-1 to TRBJ1-5; weak D call: TRBD1 (6 bases). Trimming shortened V by 4 bases and J by 4 bases, and 9 bases separated the two germline ends. The length of the CDR3 is 13 residues. Germline loops: CDR1 SGHRS, CDR2 YFSETQ.

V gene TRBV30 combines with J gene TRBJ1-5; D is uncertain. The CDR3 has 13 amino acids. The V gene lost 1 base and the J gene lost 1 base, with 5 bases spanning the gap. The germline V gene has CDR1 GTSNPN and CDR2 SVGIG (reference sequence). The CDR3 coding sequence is TGTGCCTGGAGTGGTGGCAGCAATCAGCCCCAGCATTTT. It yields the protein CAWSGGSNQPQHF.

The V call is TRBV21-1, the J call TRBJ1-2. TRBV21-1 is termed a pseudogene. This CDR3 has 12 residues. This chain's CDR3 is CASSTIEGGYTF. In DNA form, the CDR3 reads TGTGCCAGCAGCACCATCGAGGGAGGCTACACCTTC.

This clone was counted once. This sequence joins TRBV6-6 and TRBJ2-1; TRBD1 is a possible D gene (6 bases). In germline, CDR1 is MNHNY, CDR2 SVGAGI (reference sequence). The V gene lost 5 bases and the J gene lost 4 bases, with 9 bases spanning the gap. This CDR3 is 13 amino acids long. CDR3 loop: CASSTTGYNEQFF. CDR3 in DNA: TGTGCCAGCAGTACCACAGGGTACAATGAGCAGTTCTTC.

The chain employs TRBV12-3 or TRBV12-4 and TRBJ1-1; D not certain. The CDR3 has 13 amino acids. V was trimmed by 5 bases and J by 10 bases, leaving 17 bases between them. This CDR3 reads CASSLDPRAGAFF. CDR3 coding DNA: TGTGCCAGCAGTCTAGACCCAAGAGCAGGAGCTTTCTTT.

The CDR3, as DNA: TGTGCCAGCACCTCACTTACAGGGCGACAAGAGACCCAGTACTTC. It is translated as CASTSLTGRQETQYF. The rearrangement joins TRBV27 to TRBJ2-5; TRBD1 is a possible D gene (6 bases). Germline loops: CDR1 MNHEY, CDR2 SMNVEV (reference sequence). The V end lost 7 bases, the J end lost 2 bases, and 17 bases lay between the germline ends. CDR3 length: 15 residues.

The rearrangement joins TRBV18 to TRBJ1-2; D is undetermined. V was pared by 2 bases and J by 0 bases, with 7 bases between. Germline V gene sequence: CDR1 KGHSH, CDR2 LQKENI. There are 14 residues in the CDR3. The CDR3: CASSPRRANYGYTF. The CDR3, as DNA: TGTGCCAGCTCACCAAGGAGAGCTAACTATGGCTACACCTTC.

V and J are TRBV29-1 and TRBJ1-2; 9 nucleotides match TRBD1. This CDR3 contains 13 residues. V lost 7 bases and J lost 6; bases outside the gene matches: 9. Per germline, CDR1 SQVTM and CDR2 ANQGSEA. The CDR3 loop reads CSGMDRGVDGYTF. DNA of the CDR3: TGCAGCGGGATGGACAGGGGAGTGGATGGCTACACCTTC.

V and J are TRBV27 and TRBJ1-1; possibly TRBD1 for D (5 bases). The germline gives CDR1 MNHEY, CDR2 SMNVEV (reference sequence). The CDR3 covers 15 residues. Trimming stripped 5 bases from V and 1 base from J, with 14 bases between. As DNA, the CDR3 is TGTGCCAGCAGTACGCCGACGGGGGAGAACACTGAAGCTTTCTTT. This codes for CASSTPTGENTEAFF.

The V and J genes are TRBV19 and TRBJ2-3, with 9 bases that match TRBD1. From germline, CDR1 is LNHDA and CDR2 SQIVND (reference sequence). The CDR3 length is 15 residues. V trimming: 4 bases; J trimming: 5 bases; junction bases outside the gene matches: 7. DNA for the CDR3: TGTGCCAGTAGTAACCGGGACAGGGTGGAAGATACGCAGTATTTT. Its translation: CASSNRDRVEDTQYF.

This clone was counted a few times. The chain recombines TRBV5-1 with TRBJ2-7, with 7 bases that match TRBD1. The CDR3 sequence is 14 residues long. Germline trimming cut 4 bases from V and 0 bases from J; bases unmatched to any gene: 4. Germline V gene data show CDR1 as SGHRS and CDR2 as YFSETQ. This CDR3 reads CASSVQGTSYEQYF. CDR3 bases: TGCGCCAGCAGCGTACAGGGGACCTCCTACGAGCAGTACTTC.

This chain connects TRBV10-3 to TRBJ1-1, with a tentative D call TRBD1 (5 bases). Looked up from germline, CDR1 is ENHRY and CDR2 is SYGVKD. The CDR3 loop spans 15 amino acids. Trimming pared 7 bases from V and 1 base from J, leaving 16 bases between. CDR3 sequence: CAIKRTGNANTEAFF. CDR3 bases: TGTGCCATCAAAAGAACAGGCAACGCGAACACTGAAGCTTTCTTT.

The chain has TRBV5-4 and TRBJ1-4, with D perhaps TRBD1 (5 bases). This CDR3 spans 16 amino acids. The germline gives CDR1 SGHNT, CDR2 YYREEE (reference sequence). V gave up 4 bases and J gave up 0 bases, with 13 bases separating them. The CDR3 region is CASSQGSVATNEKLFF. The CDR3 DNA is TGTGCCAGCAGCCAGGGATCGGTTGCAACTAATGAAAAACTGTTTTTT.

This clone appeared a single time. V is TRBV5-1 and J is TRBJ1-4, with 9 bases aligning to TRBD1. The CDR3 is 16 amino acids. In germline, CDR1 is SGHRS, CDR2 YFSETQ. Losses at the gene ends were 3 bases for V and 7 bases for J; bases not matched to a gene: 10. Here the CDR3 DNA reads TGCGCCAGCAGCTCACAGGGGGCTCATGATGGTGAAAAACTGTTTTTT. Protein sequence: CASSSQGAHDGEKLFF.

CDR3 in amino acids: CASRDEQGNYGYTF. The CDR3 DNA is TGTGCCAGCAGAGACGAACAGGGGAACTATGGCTACACCTTC. The genes are TRBV6-5 and TRBJ1-2, with TRBD1 identical over 7 bases. This CDR3 is 14 amino acids long. Germline V gene sequence: CDR1 MNHEY, CDR2 SVGAGI. V gave up 6 bases and J gave up 2 bases; unmatched junction bases: 6.

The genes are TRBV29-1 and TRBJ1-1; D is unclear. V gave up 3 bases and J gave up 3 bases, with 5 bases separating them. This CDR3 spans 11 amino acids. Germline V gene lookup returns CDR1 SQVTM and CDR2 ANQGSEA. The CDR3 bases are TGCAGCGTTGAGGGGTACACTGAAGCTTTCTTT. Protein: CSVEGYTEAFF. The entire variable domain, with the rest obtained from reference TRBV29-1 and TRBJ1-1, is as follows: SAVISQKPSRDICQRGTSLTIQCQVDSQVTMMFWYRQQPGQSLTLIATANQGSEATYESGFVIDKFPISRPNLTFSTLTVSNMSPEDSSIYLCSVEGYTEAFFGQGTRLTVV.

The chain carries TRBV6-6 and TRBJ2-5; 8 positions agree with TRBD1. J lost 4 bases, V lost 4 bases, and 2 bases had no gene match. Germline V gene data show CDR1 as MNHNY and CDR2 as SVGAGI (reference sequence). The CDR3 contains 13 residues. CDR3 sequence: CASSSQGGETQYF. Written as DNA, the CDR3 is TGTGCCAGCAGTTCACAGGGGGGAGAGACCCAGTACTTC.

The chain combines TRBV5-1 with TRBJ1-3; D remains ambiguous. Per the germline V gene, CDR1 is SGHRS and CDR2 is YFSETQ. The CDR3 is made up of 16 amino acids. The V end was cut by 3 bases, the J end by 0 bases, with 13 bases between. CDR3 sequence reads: CASSSAPWTSGNTIYF. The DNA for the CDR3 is TGCGCCAGCAGCTCGGCCCCCTGGACCTCTGGAAACACCATATATTTT.

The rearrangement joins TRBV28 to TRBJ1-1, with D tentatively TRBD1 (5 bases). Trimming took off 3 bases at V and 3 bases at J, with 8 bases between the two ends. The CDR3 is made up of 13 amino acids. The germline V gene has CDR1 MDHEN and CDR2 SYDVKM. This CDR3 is CASSLLGDTEAFF. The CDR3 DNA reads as TGTGCCAGCAGTTTGCTGGGGGACACTGAAGCTTTCTTT.

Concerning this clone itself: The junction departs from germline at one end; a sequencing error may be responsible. CDR3 sequence reads: CASSPQKETQYF. As DNA, the CDR3 is TGTGCCAGCTCCCCACAGAAGGAGACGCAGTATTTT. The V gene is TRBV18, the J gene TRBJ2-3; D remains ambiguous. The length of the CDR3 is 12 residues. Germline CDR1 KGHSH, CDR2 LQKENI.

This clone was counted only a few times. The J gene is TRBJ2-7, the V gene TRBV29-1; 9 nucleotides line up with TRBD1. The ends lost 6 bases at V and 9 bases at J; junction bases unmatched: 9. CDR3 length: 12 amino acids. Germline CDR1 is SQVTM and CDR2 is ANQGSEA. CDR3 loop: CSVGTGKGTQYV. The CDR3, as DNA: TGCAGCGTCGGGACAGGGAAGGGCACGCAGTACGTC.

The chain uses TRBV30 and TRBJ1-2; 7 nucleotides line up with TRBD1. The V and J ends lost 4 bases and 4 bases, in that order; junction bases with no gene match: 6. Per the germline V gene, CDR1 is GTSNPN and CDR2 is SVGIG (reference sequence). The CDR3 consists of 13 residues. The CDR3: CAWTAGQLYGYTF. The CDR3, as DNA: TGTGCCTGGACCGCGGGACAGCTCTATGGCTACACCTTC.

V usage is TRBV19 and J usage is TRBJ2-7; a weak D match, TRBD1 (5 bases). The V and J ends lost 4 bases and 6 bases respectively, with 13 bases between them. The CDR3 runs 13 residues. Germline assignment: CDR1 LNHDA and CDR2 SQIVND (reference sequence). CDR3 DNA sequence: TGTGCCAGTAGTAATGTAGGGGTCGGCGAGCAGTACTTC. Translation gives CASSNVGVGEQYF.

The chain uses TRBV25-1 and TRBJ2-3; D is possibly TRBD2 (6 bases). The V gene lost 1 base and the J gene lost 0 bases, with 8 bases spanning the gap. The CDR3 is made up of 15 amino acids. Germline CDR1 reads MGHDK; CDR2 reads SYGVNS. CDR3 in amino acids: CASSEWRGSTDTQYF. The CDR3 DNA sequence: TGTGCCAGCAGTGAATGGAGGGGTAGCACAGATACGCAGTATTTT.

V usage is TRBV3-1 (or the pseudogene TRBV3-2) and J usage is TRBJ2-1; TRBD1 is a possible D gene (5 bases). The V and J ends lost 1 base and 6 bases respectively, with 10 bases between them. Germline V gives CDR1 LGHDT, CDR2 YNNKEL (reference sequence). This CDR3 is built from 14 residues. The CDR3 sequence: CASSQGPGINEQFF. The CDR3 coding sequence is TGTGCCAGCAGCCAAGGTCCAGGGATCAATGAGCAGTTCTTC.